This T cell receptor beta chain comes out of a study of a mutant IDH1 vaccine in newly diagnosed glioma. On this clone: What it binds is not known.

Clones were read by immunoSEQ multiplex PCR, and TCRdb kept only the in-frame ones, dropping some. Of roughly 32,000 clones in the sample, over 75% were seen once. As to time point: week 35, safety follow-up. Each vaccine dose was 300 ug of mutant IDH1 20-mer peptide, with topical imiquimod. The source of this sequence is a middle-aged man with glioma. Some clones in this sample may be carry-over from other donors' samples. The sequencing used PBMCs, collected from a glioma patient whose treatment included an IDH1 peptide vaccine.

CDR3 sequence reads: CASSILFWGAYNEQFF. CDR3 sequence (DNA): TGTGCCAGCAGCATCCTATTTTGGGGGGCCTACAATGAGCAGTTCTTC. V gene TRBV9 combines with J gene TRBJ2-1; possibly TRBD2 for D (6 bases). CDR1 SGDLS and CDR2 YYNGEE come from the germline V gene. The CDR3 is 16 amino acids. V shed 4 bases and J shed 2 bases, with 16 bases lying between them.